Listed below are T cell receptor beta chains from one sample, sequenced in a study of T cells after posttransplantation cyclophosphamide. Method: immunoSEQ multiplex PCR; TCRdb's copy keeps in-frame clones and lacks some. Altogether 15,000 to 20,000 clones are present, roughly nine tenths being singletons, with the ten largest covering 0.45% to 0.65%. This sample comprised CD4+ T cells sorted from blood, obtained after allogeneic stem cell transplant with posttransplant cyclophosphamide. These receptors all stem from a male patient between 60 and 69 years old who received an allogeneic stem cell transplant from a related donor and was CMV-positive. Some T cells may have originated in the graft donor. Each CDR3 is given with its conserved first and last residue. Fields, in order: J gene, clone size, V gene, D gene, CDR3 DNA, CDR3 protein. D genes are given only for firm matches. Part of the rows lack a size; the others show once, few, many or a class for expanded clones.

>TRBJ1-4|.|TRBV10-2|TRBD1
TGCGCCAGCAGCAAAGACAGGGGTGATGAAAAACTGTTTTTT
CASSKDRGDEKLFF
>TRBJ2-4|.|TRBV30|.
TGTGCCTGGAGTGTACAGGGCTATAGGAACATTCAGTACTTC
CAWSVQGYRNIQYF
>TRBJ1-1|once|TRBV9|TRBD1
TGTGCCAGCAGCCCGCGGGACAGAAGGAACACTGAAGCTTTCTTT
CASSPRDRRNTEAFF
>TRBJ2-7|.|TRBV6-5|TRBD1
TGTGCCAGCAGAGCCGGGACAGGTGCCTACGAGCAGTACTTC
CASRAGTGAYEQYF
>TRBJ2-3|.|TRBV5-1|TRBD2
TGCGCCAGCAGGGCCCCCGGGGGGGCTACCTGGAGTGATACGCAGTATTTT
CASRAPGGATWSDTQYF
>TRBJ1-1|.|TRBV6-5|.
TGTGCCAGCAGTTACTCCGGGATTGGAGACACTGAAGCTTTCTTT
CASSYSGIGDTEAFF
>TRBJ2-2|.|TRBV7-7|TRBD2
TGTGCCAGCAGCAGAACCCTAGCGGGCGTCTTAACGACCGCGAACACCGGGGAGCTGTTTTTT
CASSRTLAGVLTTANTGELFF
>TRBJ1-1|.|TRBV28|.
TGTGCCAGCAGACCCCTCATTGAGACTGAAGCTTTCTTT
CASRPLIETEAFF
>TRBJ1-2|.|TRBV27|TRBD1
TGTGCCAGCAGCCGACAGGGGACCTATGGCTACACCTTC
CASSRQGTYGYTF
>TRBJ1-5|.|TRBV4-2|.
TGTGCCAGCAGCCAAGATAGTTTGCGGACTCGGGTACAGCCCCAGCATTTT
CASSQDSLRTRVQPQHF
>TRBJ2-5|.|TRBV2|TRBD1
TGTGCCAGCAGTAGGGACAGACAAGAGACCCAGTACTTC
CASSRDRQETQYF
>TRBJ2-3|.|TRBV4-3|TRBD1
TGCGCCAGCAGCCAGGGGACAGGTACAGATACGCAGTATTTT
CASSQGTGTDTQYF
>TRBJ2-3|.|TRBV7-8|.
TGTGCCAGCAGCTTAGGAGTAGGCACAGATACGCAGTATTTT
CASSLGVGTDTQYF
>TRBJ2-3|.|TRBV5-1|TRBD1
TGCGCCAGCAGCCCGGGACAGGGGGCACCTCATACGCAGTATTTT
CASSPGQGAPHTQYF
>TRBJ1-2|.|TRBV25-1|TRBD1
TGTGCCAGCAGGACAGGGGGCTATGGCTACACCTTC
CASRTGGYGYTF
>TRBJ1-1|few|TRBV6-5|.
TGTGCCAGCAGAACACAGGGCGAAAACACTGAAGCTTTCTTT
CASRTQGENTEAFF
>TRBJ1-6|.|TRBV18|TRBD1
TGTGCCAGCTCACCCTTGGGACAGGCGAATTCACCCCTCCACTTT
CASSPLGQANSPLHF
>TRBJ1-2|.|TRBV30|TRBD1
TGTGCCTTTACCGGGACAGTTCCCTATGGCTACACCTTC
CAFTGTVPYGYTF
>TRBJ2-5|.|TRBV7-2|.
TGTGCCAGCAGGGGCGAGGGGACTCTCAGCATCAGGGGGGAGACCCAGTACTTC
CASRGEGTLSIRGETQYF
>TRBJ2-2|.|TRBV4-1|.
TGCGCCAGCAGCCAAGACGTTACGAACACCGGGGAGCTGTTTTTT
CASSQDVTNTGELFF
>TRBJ1-1|.|TRBV5-1|TRBD1
TGCGCCAGCAGCTTGGAGGGCAGGGGGAACGCTGAAGCTTTCTTT
CASSLEGRGNAEAFF
>TRBJ2-1|.|TRBV5-1|TRBD2
TGCGCCAGCAGTTCTAGCGGGGACCCCTACAATGAGCAGTTCTTC
CASSSSGDPYNEQFF
>TRBJ2-1|.|TRBV4-1|TRBD2
TGCGCCAGCAGCCAAGGGACTAGCCTGCTGAACAATGAGCAGTTCTTC
CASSQGTSLLNNEQFF
>TRBJ2-5|.|TRBV4-2|TRBD2
TGTGCCAGCAGCCGGGGGACTAGCTGGGAGACCCAGTACTTC
CASSRGTSWETQYF
>TRBJ2-5|.|TRBV2|.
TGTGCCAGCAGCGGACACCCGACAGAGACCCAGTACTTC
CASSGHPTETQYF
>TRBJ2-3|.|TRBV28|.
TGTGCCAGCACTCCCCTGGGGGCGGGGGTGGGCACAGATACGCAGTATTTT
CASTPLGAGVGTDTQYF
>TRBJ2-2|.|TRBV28|.
TGTGCCAGCAACCGAGGAACCGGGGAGCTGTTTTTT
CASNRGTGELFF
>TRBJ1-1|.|TRBV7-2|.
TGTGCCAGCAGCAAGGGGCAGTCTGACACTGAAGCTTTCTTT
CASSKGQSDTEAFF
>TRBJ2-3|.|TRBV7-2|TRBD1
TGTGCCAGCAGCATTACAGGGGGCGCCTACTCCACAGATACGCAGTATTTT
CASSITGGAYSTDTQYF
>TRBJ1-2|.|TRBV6-6|.
TGTGCCAGCAGTTCCGCGGAGGGGGGGCACTATGGCTACACCTTC
CASSSAEGGHYGYTF
>TRBJ2-5|.|TRBV11-2|TRBD1
TGTGCCAGCAGCTTAGATCGAACAGGGGGCTTGGAGACCCAGTACTTC
CASSLDRTGGLETQYF
>TRBJ2-5|.|TRBV21-1|.
TGTGCCAGCAGCAAAGTTGGGGAGGACTTACAAGAGACCCAGTACTTC
CASSKVGEDLQETQYF
>TRBJ1-1|once|TRBV29-1|TRBD1
TGCAGCGTTGGACAGGGGACTGAAGCTTTCTTT
CSVGQGTEAFF
>TRBJ1-1|once|TRBV18|TRBD1
TGTGCCAGCTCACTTGTACAGGGGGCCGTGAACACTGAAGCTTTCTTT
CASSLVQGAVNTEAFF
>TRBJ2-5|.|TRBV7-2|.
TGTGCCAGCAGCTCCGTTGGGACAAGAGAGACCCAGTACTTC
CASSSVGTRETQYF
>TRBJ1-3|few|TRBV30|TRBD1
TGTGCCTGGAGCCGACTAAGACAGGGGCTCACCATATATTTT
CAWSRLRQGLTIYF
>TRBJ1-1|.|TRBV5-1|.
TGCGCCAGCACAAGAAACAGGCGGGGCACTGAAGCTTTCTTT
CASTRNRRGTEAFF
>TRBJ1-2|.|TRBV9|TRBD1
TGTGCCAGCAGCGTCCTGACAGGGGGAACTAATGGCTACACCTTC
CASSVLTGGTNGYTF
>TRBJ1-2|once|TRBV4-3|.
TGCGCCAGCAGCCTGCGTACAGGGATCGTCTATGGCTACACCTTC
CASSLRTGIVYGYTF
>TRBJ2-7|.|TRBV20-1|.
TGCAGTGTGGTGGCTTCCTACGAGCAGTACTTC
CSVVASYEQYF
>TRBJ1-3|.|TRBV6-1|TRBD1
TGTGCCAGCAGTGAGGACAGGGGGATGAGCTCTGGAAACACCATATATTTT
CASSEDRGMSSGNTIYF
>TRBJ1-1|.|TRBV5-1|.
TGCGCCAGCAGCTTGGCAGGGGACACTGAAGCTTTCTTT
CASSLAGDTEAFF
>TRBJ1-4|.|TRBV10-3|TRBD1
TGTGCCATCAGTGATCTTCCGAGCCCCGGGACAGGGGCCCCCTCTCTCAATGAAAAACTGTTTTTT
CAISDLPSPGTGAPSLNEKLFF
>TRBJ2-7|once|TRBV5-1|.
TGCGCCAGCAGCTTGGGGCGGGAAAGGCCCCCCCACGAGCAGTACTTC
CASSLGRERPPHEQYF
>TRBJ1-2|.|TRBV11-1|.
TGTGCCAGCAGCGCGACCGGGAGGGGCGGCTACACCTTC
CASSATGRGGYTF
>TRBJ1-3|.|TRBV7-9|.
TGTGCCAGCAGCAGCGCAAGGTCCGGAAACACCATATATTTT
CASSSARSGNTIYF
>TRBJ1-5|once|TRBV7-2|TRBD1
TGTGCCAGCAGTCCACCGGGACAGGGGGGTCAGCCCCAGCATTTT
CASSPPGQGGQPQHF
>TRBJ1-2|.|TRBV9|TRBD1
TGTGCCAGCAGCCCTCAAGCCGGCGGGACAGCGAACTATGGCTACACCTTC
CASSPQAGGTANYGYTF
>TRBJ2-2|.|TRBV5-1|TRBD1
TGCGCCAGCCGACAGGGGGCTGATGGATCTGGGGAGCTGTTTTTT
CASRQGADGSGELFF
>TRBJ1-3|few|TRBV6-1|TRBD1
TGTGCCAGCAGTGAAGCGCCGGGGGACAGATCTGGAAACACCATATATTTT
CASSEAPGDRSGNTIYF
>TRBJ2-7|.|TRBV7-2|TRBD1
TGTGCCAGCAGCTCTACCGGGACAGGGGTCCTCTCCTACGAGCAGTACTTC
CASSSTGTGVLSYEQYF
>TRBJ1-3|.|TRBV7-6|TRBD1
TGTGCCAGCAGCTTAGAACAGGGGGCTAGCTCTGGAAACACCATATATTTT
CASSLEQGASSGNTIYF
>TRBJ2-5|.|TRBV5-1|TRBD1
TGCGCCAGCAGCTCCGGGGACAGGGGGTCGGGAGAGACCCAGTACTTC
CASSSGDRGSGETQYF
>TRBJ2-3|.|TRBV13|TRBD1
TGTGCCAGCAGCTTTCAGGGGGCAACAGATACGCAGTATTTT
CASSFQGATDTQYF
>TRBJ1-1|.|TRBV19|TRBD1
TGTGCCAGTAGTATCCTCGGGACAGGGGACACTGAAGCTTTCTTT
CASSILGTGDTEAFF